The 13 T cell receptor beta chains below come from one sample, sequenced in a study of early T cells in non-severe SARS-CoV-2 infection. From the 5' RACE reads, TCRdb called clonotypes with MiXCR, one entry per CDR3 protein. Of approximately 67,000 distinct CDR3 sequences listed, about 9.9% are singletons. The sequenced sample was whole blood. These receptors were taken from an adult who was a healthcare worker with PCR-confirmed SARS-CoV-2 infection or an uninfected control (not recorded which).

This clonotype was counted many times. The CDR3 sequence: CASTKLADGWQFF. The CDR3, as DNA: TGTGCCAGCACCAAACTAGCGGACGGTTGGCAGTTCTTC. V is TRBV12-3 or TRBV12-4 and J is TRBJ2-1; 8 nucleotides line up with TRBD2. The V segment lost 7 bases and the J segment 12 bases; nucleotides outside the gene matches: 11. The CDR3 covers 13 residues.

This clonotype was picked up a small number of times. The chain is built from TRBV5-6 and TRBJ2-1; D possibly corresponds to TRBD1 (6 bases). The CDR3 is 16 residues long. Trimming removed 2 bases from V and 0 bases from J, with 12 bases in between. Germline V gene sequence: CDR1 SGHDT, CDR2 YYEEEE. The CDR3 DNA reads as TGTGCCAGCAGCTTACTAACAGGGAGCTCCTACAATGAGCAGTTCTTC. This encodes CASSLLTGSSYNEQFF.

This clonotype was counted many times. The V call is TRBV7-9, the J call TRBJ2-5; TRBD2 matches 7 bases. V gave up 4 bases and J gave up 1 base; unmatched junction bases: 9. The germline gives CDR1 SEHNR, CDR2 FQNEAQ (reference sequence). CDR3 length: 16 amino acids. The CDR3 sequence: CASSSVLWGGQETQYF. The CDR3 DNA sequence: TGTGCCAGCAGCTCGGTCCTCTGGGGGGGCCAAGAGACCCAGTACTTC.

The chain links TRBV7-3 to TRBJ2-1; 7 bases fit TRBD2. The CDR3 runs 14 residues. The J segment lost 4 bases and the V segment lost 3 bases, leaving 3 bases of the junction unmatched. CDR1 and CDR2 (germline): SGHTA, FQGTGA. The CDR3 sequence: CASSFTGGYNEQFF. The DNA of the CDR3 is TGTGCCAGCAGCTTTACGGGAGGATACAATGAGCAGTTCTTC.

CDR3 DNA: TGTGCCAGCAGACCGTGGACTAGCGGGAGAGATTACGAGCAGTACTTC. It encodes CASRPWTSGRDYEQYF. The chain employs TRBV2 and TRBJ2-7; 13 bases align to TRBD2. The germline gives CDR1 SNHLY, CDR2 FYNNEI. V lost 6 bases to trimming and J lost 4 bases; unmatched junction nucleotides: 9. The CDR3 spans 16 residues.

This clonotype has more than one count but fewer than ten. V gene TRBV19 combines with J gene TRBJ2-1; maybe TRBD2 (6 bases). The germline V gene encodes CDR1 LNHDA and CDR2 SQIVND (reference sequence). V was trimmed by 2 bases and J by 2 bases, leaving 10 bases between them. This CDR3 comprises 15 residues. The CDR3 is CASSIREPTYNEQFF. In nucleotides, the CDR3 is TGTGCCAGTAGTATACGGGAGCCTACCTACAATGAGCAGTTCTTC. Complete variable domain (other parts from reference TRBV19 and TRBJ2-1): DGGITQSPKYLFRKEGQNVTLSCEQNLNHDAMYWYRQDPGQGLRLIYYSQIVNDFQKGDIAEGYSVSREKKESFPLTVTSAQKNPTAFYLCASSIREPTYNEQFFGPGTRLTVL.

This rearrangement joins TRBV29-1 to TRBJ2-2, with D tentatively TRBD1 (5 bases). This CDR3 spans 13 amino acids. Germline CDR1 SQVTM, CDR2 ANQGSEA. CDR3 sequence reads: CSATGQNTGELFF. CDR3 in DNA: TGCAGTGCAACCGGACAGAACACCGGGGAGCTGTTTTTT.

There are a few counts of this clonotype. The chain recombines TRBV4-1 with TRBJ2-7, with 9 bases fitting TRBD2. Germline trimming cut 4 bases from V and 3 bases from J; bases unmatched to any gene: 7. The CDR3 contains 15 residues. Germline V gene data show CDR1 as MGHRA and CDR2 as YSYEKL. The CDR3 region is CASSLRLAENYEQYF. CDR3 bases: TGCGCCAGCAGCCTGAGACTAGCGGAGAACTACGAGCAGTACTTC.

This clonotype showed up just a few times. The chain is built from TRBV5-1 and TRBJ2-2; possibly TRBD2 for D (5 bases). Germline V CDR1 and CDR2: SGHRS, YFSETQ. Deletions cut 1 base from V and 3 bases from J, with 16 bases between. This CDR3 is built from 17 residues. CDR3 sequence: CASSLTSDLRDTGELFF. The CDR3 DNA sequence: TGCGCCAGCAGCTTGACTAGTGATCTAAGGGACACCGGGGAGCTGTTTTTT.

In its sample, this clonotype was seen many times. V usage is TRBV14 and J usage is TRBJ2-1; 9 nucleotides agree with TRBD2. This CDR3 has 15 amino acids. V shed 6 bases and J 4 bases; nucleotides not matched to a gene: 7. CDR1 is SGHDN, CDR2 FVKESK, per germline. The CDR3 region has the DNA TGTGCCAGCAGTTACCTAGCGGGGAAATACAATGAGCAGTTCTTC. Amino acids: CASSYLAGKYNEQFF.

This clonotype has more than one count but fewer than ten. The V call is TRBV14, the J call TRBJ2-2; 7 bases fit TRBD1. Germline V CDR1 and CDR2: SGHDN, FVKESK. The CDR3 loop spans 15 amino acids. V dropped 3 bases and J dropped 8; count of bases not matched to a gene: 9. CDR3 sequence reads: CASSQADRLRGELFF. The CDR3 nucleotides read TGTGCCAGCAGCCAGGCGGACAGGCTGAGAGGGGAGCTGTTTTTT.

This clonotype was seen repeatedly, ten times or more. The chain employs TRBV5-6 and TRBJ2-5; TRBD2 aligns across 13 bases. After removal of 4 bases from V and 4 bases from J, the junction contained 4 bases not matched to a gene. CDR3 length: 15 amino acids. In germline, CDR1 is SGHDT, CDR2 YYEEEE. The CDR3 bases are TGTGCCAGCAGCCTGGGACTAGCGGGGCCAGAGACCCAGTACTTC. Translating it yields CASSLGLAGPETQYF.

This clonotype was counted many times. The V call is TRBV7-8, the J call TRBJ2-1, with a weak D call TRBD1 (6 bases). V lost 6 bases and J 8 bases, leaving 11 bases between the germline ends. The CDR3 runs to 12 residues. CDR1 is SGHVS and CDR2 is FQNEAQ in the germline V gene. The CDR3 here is CASRSGVHEQFF. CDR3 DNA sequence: TGTGCCAGCAGGTCAGGGGTGCATGAGCAGTTCTTC.